The T cell receptor beta chain described here comes from a study of blood T cells in healthy people across ages. General observations from the study: Both naive CD4+ cell counts and diversity were greater in long-lived donors than in aged donors. Unsorted PBMC material precluded a definitive naive versus antigen-experienced comparison.

The CDR3 loop spans 15 amino acids. V was shortened by 7 bases and J by 0 bases, with 13 bases between the two germline ends. The authors ran a second PCR of about 6 to 12 cycles using a sample-barcoded 5' primer and a J-beta primer mix. The template-switch adaptor, which had 12 random nucleotides, put a tag on each cDNA molecule. Each CDR3 protein is one row after TCRdb ran MiXCR on the 5' RACE reads. Of 700,000 or so distinct CDR3 sequences detected, about 24% appear once; the ten largest clones hold roughly 22%. This clonotype occurred a few times. Its target is not known. The sample consisted of blood. V and J are TRBV12-3 or TRBV12-4 and TRBJ1-5, with unresolved D. This clonotype originated in a man between 65 and 85 years old in good health. The CDR3 nucleotides are TGTGCCAGCAAAGCCAGCTTCATTAGCAATCAGCCCCAGCATTTT. As protein: CASKASFISNQPQHF.